One sample yielded the 28 T cell receptor beta chains listed below, sequenced in a study of cytomegalovirus exposure and HLA in healthy donors. PCR employed 60 Vbeta and 13 Jbeta primers. TCRdb's table, derived via immunoSEQ multiplex PCR, lists solely in-frame clones and lacks some. The table shows approximately 160,000 clones, with roughly three quarters occurring only once. Sequencing used PBMCs. Receptor source: a woman between 50 and 59 years old in good health and CMV-seropositive.

The sample holds one count of this clone. J is TRBJ1-6 and V is TRBV25-1; tentatively, D is TRBD1 (6 bases). Germline V gene lookup returns CDR1 MGHDK and CDR2 SYGVNS. Trimming shortened V by 5 bases and J by 10 bases, and 21 bases separated the two germline ends. This CDR3 contains 16 residues. The CDR3 spells CASSKGHWRFKSPLHF. CDR3 DNA sequence: TGTGCCAGCAGTAAGGGACACTGGAGGTTCAAATCACCCCTCCACTTT.

V is TRBV5-1 and J is TRBJ2-7; 10 positions match TRBD2. Trimming at V came to 4 bases and at J to 4 bases, leaving 14 bases not matched to a gene. The CDR3 runs 17 residues. Germline V lookup: CDR1 SGHRS, CDR2 YFSETQ. CDR3 protein: CASSRFPAGGPGYEQYF. Here the CDR3 DNA reads TGCGCCAGCAGCCGTTTCCCAGCGGGGGGGCCCGGGTACGAGCAGTACTTC. Combining the CDR3 with reference TRBV5-1 and TRBJ2-7 gives the whole variable domain KAGVTQTPRYLIKTRGQQVTLSCSPISGHRSVSWYQQTPGQGLQFLFEYFSETQRNKGNFPGRFSGRQFSNSRSEMNVSTLELGDSALYLCASSRFPAGGPGYEQYFGPGTRLTVT.

The chain links TRBV30 to TRBJ2-3; tentative D call: TRBD2 (6 bases). The CDR3 has 12 residues. Germline assignment: CDR1 GTSNPN and CDR2 SVGIG (reference sequence). The germline V and J ends were trimmed by 5 bases and 5 bases, with 11 bases remaining between them. Here the CDR3 reads CAWEVGGDTQYF. The CDR3 DNA reads as TGTGCCTGGGAAGTGGGGGGAGATACGCAGTATTTT.

V usage is TRBV29-1 and J usage is TRBJ2-3, with 9 bases fitting TRBD1. From germline, CDR1 is SQVTM and CDR2 ANQGSEA. Unmatched junction bases numbered 4, after V lost 3 bases and J lost 3 bases. This CDR3 region has 14 residues. The CDR3 is CSVDHRGRTDTQYF. In nucleotides, the CDR3 is TGCAGCGTTGACCACAGGGGGCGGACAGATACGCAGTATTTT.

This clone is a singleton in its sample. Written as DNA, the CDR3 is TGTGCCAGCGGGATTAGACAGGCCCTCGGAACCCAGTACTTC. Its protein is CASGIRQALGTQYF. This chain connects TRBV2 to TRBJ2-5, with a possible D match to TRBD1 (6 bases). This CDR3 region has 14 residues. The germline V and J ends were trimmed by 8 bases and 8 bases, with 21 bases remaining between them. CDR1 is SNHLY, CDR2 FYNNEI, per germline.

Only a few counts were recorded for this clone. V and J are TRBV29-1 and TRBJ2-1, with D possibly matching TRBD1 (6 bases). Trimming shortened V by 7 bases and J by 4 bases, and 14 bases separated the two germline ends. Germline-derived CDR1 and CDR2 are SQVTM and ANQGSEA. This CDR3 is built from 13 residues. The CDR3 protein is CSASADRYNEQFF. In nucleotides, the CDR3 is TGCAGCGCATCCGCTGACAGGTACAATGAGCAGTTCTTC.

The table lists this clone with a count of one. V and J are TRBV7-8 and TRBJ2-7; 7 bases line up with TRBD1. Germline V gene data show CDR1 as SGHVS and CDR2 as FQNEAQ. V shed 4 bases, J shed 5 bases, and the junction held 8 bases outside the gene matches. CDR3 size: 14 residues. The CDR3 region is CASSSGQVVNEQYF. As DNA, the CDR3 is TGTGCCAGCAGCTCTGGACAGGTAGTGAACGAGCAGTACTTC. Variable domain in full (rest from reference TRBV7-8 and TRBJ2-7): GAGVSQSPRYKVAKRGQDVALRCDPISGHVSLFWYQQALGQGPEFLTYFQNEAQLDKSGLPSDRFFAERPEGSVSTLKIQRTQQEDSAVYLCASSSGQVVNEQYFGPGTRLTVT.

This rearrangement joins TRBV2 to TRBJ2-7, with 14 nucleotides matching TRBD2. Germline CDR1 is SNHLY and CDR2 is FYNNEI. Trimming took 7 bases from V and 1 from J; bases not matched to a gene: 9. The CDR3 loop spans 17 amino acids. CDR3 nucleotides: TGTGCCAGCAATCCGACTAGCGGGGGGGCCGGTTCCTACGAGCAGTACTTC. Translation gives CASNPTSGGAGSYEQYF. Drawing the rest from reference TRBV2 and TRBJ2-7, the complete variable domain is EPEVTQTPSHQVTQMGQEVILRCVPISNHLYFYWYRQILGQKVEFLVSFYNNEISEKSEIFDDQFSVERPDGSNFTLKIRSTKLEDSAMYFCASNPTSGGAGSYEQYFGPGTRLTVT.

The chain recombines TRBV5-1 with TRBJ2-2; possibly TRBD1 for D (6 bases). This CDR3 region has 15 residues. Germline V gene lookup returns CDR1 SGHRS and CDR2 YFSETQ. Trimming removed 4 bases at V and 0 bases at J, with 10 bases between. CDR3 sequence reads: CASSPQGTNTGELFF. DNA for the CDR3: TGCGCCAGCAGCCCACAGGGTACGAACACCGGGGAGCTGTTTTTT.

The rearrangement joins TRBV5-4 to TRBJ1-4; D is undetermined. Trimming pared 4 bases from V and 2 bases from J, leaving 9 bases between. Germline CDR1 is SGHNT and CDR2 is YYREEE (reference sequence). The CDR3 is made up of 14 amino acids. The chain's CDR3 is CASSRAGTNEKLFF. The CDR3 DNA is TGTGCCAGCAGCCGCGCGGGGACTAATGAAAAACTGTTTTTT.

The rearrangement joins TRBV14 to TRBJ2-5, with 7 bases lining up with TRBD2. The V gene's germline CDR1 is SGHDN and CDR2 FVKESK. The junction had 13 bases not matched to a gene; V was cut back by 6 bases and J by 0 bases. The CDR3 has 17 residues. This CDR3 reads CASSTQRGRTYQETQYF. In DNA form, the CDR3 reads TGTGCCAGCAGTACCCAGCGGGGAAGGACGTACCAAGAGACCCAGTACTTC. Full variable domain (missing parts from reference TRBV14 and TRBJ2-5): EAGVTQFPSHSVIEKGQTVTLRCDPISGHDNLYWYRRVMGKEIKFLLHFVKESKQDESGMPNNRFLAERTGGTYSTLKVQPAELEDSGVYFCASSTQRGRTYQETQYFGPGTRLLVL.

Only one count was recorded for this clone. The chain recombines TRBV11-2 with TRBJ2-1; D may be TRBD2 (5 bases). The CDR3 spans 17 residues. From germline, CDR1 is SGHAT and CDR2 FQNNGV. V was pared by 0 bases and J by 6 bases, with 18 bases between. This chain's CDR3 is CASSLDRASRAPNEQFF. DNA of the CDR3: TGTGCCAGCAGCTTAGACCGGGCTTCGCGGGCCCCCAATGAGCAGTTCTTC.

V and J are TRBV5-1 and TRBJ2-7; TRBD2 aligns across 7 bases. Germline values: CDR1 SGHRS, CDR2 YFSETQ. The V segment lost 4 bases and the J segment 3 bases; nucleotides outside the gene matches: 13. This CDR3 has 16 amino acids. CDR3 amino acids: CASSASGARGVYEQYF. CDR3 in DNA: TGCGCCAGCAGCGCCAGCGGGGCCAGAGGAGTCTACGAGCAGTACTTC.

The chain carries TRBV30 and TRBJ2-7, with 14 nucleotides matching TRBD2. After removal of 2 bases from V and 7 bases from J, the junction contained 19 bases not matched to a gene. CDR1 and CDR2 (germline): GTSNPN, SVGIG (reference sequence). The CDR3 spans 19 residues. CDR3 region: CAWSRAPGLAGVFLREQYF. In DNA form, the CDR3 reads TGTGCCTGGAGTCGAGCCCCGGGACTAGCGGGGGTCTTTCTGCGAGAGCAGTACTTC. Based on the CDR3 plus reference TRBV30 and TRBJ2-7, the full variable domain is SQTIHQWPATLVQPVGSPLSLECTVEGTSNPNLYWYRQAAGRGLQLLFYSVGIGQISSEVPQNLSASRPQDRQFILSSKKLLLSDSGFYLCAWSRAPGLAGVFLREQYFGPGTRLTVT.

This clone turned up a few times. This chain links TRBV30 with TRBJ2-6, with TRBD1 as a possible D gene (6 bases). V lost 7 bases and J 2 bases, leaving 9 bases between the germline ends. This CDR3 spans 13 amino acids. Germline lookup yields CDR1 GTSNPN and CDR2 SVGIG (reference sequence). The CDR3 loop is CALQGTGANVLTF. CDR3 DNA sequence: TGTGCCTTACAGGGAACTGGGGCCAACGTCCTGACTTTC.

V usage is TRBV5-1 and J usage is TRBJ2-3; weak D call: TRBD1 (5 bases). The V gene's germline CDR1 is SGHRS and CDR2 YFSETQ. V dropped 0 bases and J dropped 1 base, with 9 bases sitting between them. The CDR3 runs 15 residues. The CDR3 loop is CASSLVGEGTDTQYF. In DNA, the CDR3 is TGCGCCAGCAGCTTGGTAGGGGAAGGCACAGATACGCAGTATTTT.

This clone was observed a handful of times. This chain links TRBV6-5 with TRBJ1-2; possibly TRBD1 for D (5 bases). Germline V gene lookup returns CDR1 MNHEY and CDR2 SVGAGI. The V and J ends lost 4 bases and 0 bases respectively, with 9 bases between them. CDR3 length equals 14 residues. This CDR3 is CASSWGRANYGYTF. CDR3 coding DNA: TGTGCCAGCAGTTGGGGCAGAGCTAACTATGGCTACACCTTC.

V gene TRBV12-5 combines with J gene TRBJ2-7; D gene uncertain. Trimming took 5 bases from V and 3 from J, leaving 11 bases between them. The CDR3 loop spans 13 amino acids. Germline values: CDR1 LGHNT, CDR2 FRNRAP. The CDR3 nucleotides are TGTGCTAGTGGTCCCCACATCAGCTACGAGCAGTACTTC. Protein sequence: CASGPHISYEQYF.

This rearrangement joins TRBV27 to TRBJ1-1, with 8 bases identical to TRBD1. J was trimmed by 8 bases and V by 3 bases; bases with no gene match: 5. Germline loops: CDR1 MNHEY, CDR2 SMNVEV (reference sequence). The CDR3 is made up of 13 amino acids. CDR3 amino acids: CASSLYGQGEAFF. The DNA for the CDR3 is TGTGCCAGCAGTTTGTATGGACAGGGCGAAGCTTTCTTT.

The V call is TRBV10-3, the J call TRBJ2-7; unclear D gene. Germline CDR1 reads ENHRY; CDR2 reads SYGVKD. V lost 2 bases and J 2 bases, leaving 16 bases between the germline ends. This CDR3 has 16 residues. CDR3: CAISEDTTPNPYEQYF. In nucleotides, the CDR3 is TGTGCCATCAGTGAGGACACGACGCCTAACCCCTACGAGCAGTACTTC.

The rearrangement joins TRBV30 to TRBJ1-5, with 9 bases aligning to TRBD1. Trimming removed 0 bases from V and 7 bases from J; junction bases left unmatched: 10. The CDR3 has 16 residues. Germline lookup yields CDR1 GTSNPN and CDR2 SVGIG (reference sequence). The DNA for the CDR3 is TGTGCCTGGAGTGTACGCTTGGACAGGGGTGACCAGCCCCAGCATTTT. Translating gives CAWSVRLDRGDQPQHF.

The rearrangement uses TRBV10-3 and TRBJ1-1, with 8 bases fitting TRBD1. Germline values: CDR1 ENHRY, CDR2 SYGVKD. V lost 9 bases and J lost 4; bases outside the gene matches: 4. CDR3 length equals 12 residues. CDR3 bases: TGTGCCATGACAGGGGATAGCACTGAAGCTTTCTTT. Translation gives CAMTGDSTEAFF.

This clone has at least ten counts. V gene TRBV5-1 combines with J gene TRBJ1-1; D not certain. Trimming left V 3 bases short and J 0 bases short, with 6 bases between. The V gene's germline CDR1 is SGHRS and CDR2 YFSETQ. There are 13 residues in the CDR3. CDR3 in DNA: TGCGCCAGCAGCTCTCAGATGAACACTGAAGCTTTCTTT. This encodes CASSSQMNTEAFF.

The chain links TRBV7-9 to TRBJ2-1; perhaps TRBD2 as D (5 bases). The V gene's germline CDR1 is SEHNR and CDR2 FQNEAQ (reference sequence). Trimming pared 5 bases from V and 6 bases from J, leaving 11 bases between. The CDR3 is made up of 13 amino acids. The CDR3 loop is CASSPGGSNEQFF. CDR3 DNA: TGTGCCAGCAGCCCCGGCGGGTCCAATGAGCAGTTCTTC.

The J gene is TRBJ1-5, the V gene TRBV6-6; 8 bases are shared with TRBD1. J gave up 4 bases and V 8 bases, and 10 bases lay outside the gene matches. There are 15 residues in the CDR3. Per the germline V gene, CDR1 is MNHNY and CDR2 is SVGAGI (reference sequence). The DNA for the CDR3 is TGTGCCAGCTCCTGGACAGGGAGTACAAATCAGCCCCAGCATTTT. Translation gives CASSWTGSTNQPQHF.

J is TRBJ1-6 and V is TRBV6-1, with a possible D match to TRBD1 (6 bases). This CDR3 has 15 amino acids. The germline V gene has CDR1 MNHNS and CDR2 SASEGT. Trimming pared 4 bases from V and 10 bases from J, leaving 17 bases between. The CDR3 DNA sequence: TGTGCCAGCAGTGTTAATTGGGACCAGGGGTCACCCCTCCACTTT. This sequence encodes CASSVNWDQGSPLHF.

This chain links TRBV27 with TRBJ2-1; a weak D match, TRBD2 (6 bases). V was pared by 5 bases and J by 7 bases, with 12 bases between. This CDR3 is built from 13 residues. Per germline, CDR1 MNHEY and CDR2 SMNVEV (reference sequence). The CDR3 DNA reads as TGTGCCAGCAGTGCCAATGGGGGGAATGAGCAGTTCTTC. It yields the protein CASSANGGNEQFF.

The chain carries TRBV25-1 and TRBJ2-1, with D perhaps matching TRBD2 (5 bases). The germline V and J ends were trimmed by 6 bases and 3 bases, with 12 bases remaining between them. CDR1 and CDR2 from the germline V gene are MGHDK and SYGVNS. There are 14 residues in the CDR3. Here the CDR3 reads CASRNSGLYNEQFF. The CDR3 DNA reads TGTGCCAGCAGGAACTCCGGACTCTACAATGAGCAGTTCTTC. Full variable domain (rest looked up from reference TRBV25-1 and TRBJ2-1): EADIYQTPRYLVIGTGKKITLECSQTMGHDKMYWYQQDPGMELHLIHYSYGVNSTEKGDLSSESTVSRIRTEHFPLTLESARPSHTSQYLCASRNSGLYNEQFFGPGTRLTVL.